This TCR beta chain was recorded in a study of monozygotic twins with inflammatory bowel disease. Findings and limits, study-wide: IBD patients carried less diverse TCRbeta repertoires (inverse Simpson) than healthy co-twins.

For this clonotype: Its antigen is not identified.

TCRdb processed the 5' RACE reads again and assigns one entry to each CDR3 protein, with no DNA. This repertoire includes under 350,000 distinct CDR3 sequences. CDR1 and CDR2 from the germline V gene are LNHDA and SQIVND (reference sequence). There are 17 residues in the CDR3. The TCR originated in a human donor with ulcerative colitis or Crohn's disease, or a healthy co-twin of an affected twin (not recorded which). The sequenced material came from blood. V usage is TRBV19 and J usage is TRBJ2-1; TCRdb's D call, TRBD1, is unchecked because there is no DNA. CDR3 protein: CASSTPPQLGSYNEQFF.